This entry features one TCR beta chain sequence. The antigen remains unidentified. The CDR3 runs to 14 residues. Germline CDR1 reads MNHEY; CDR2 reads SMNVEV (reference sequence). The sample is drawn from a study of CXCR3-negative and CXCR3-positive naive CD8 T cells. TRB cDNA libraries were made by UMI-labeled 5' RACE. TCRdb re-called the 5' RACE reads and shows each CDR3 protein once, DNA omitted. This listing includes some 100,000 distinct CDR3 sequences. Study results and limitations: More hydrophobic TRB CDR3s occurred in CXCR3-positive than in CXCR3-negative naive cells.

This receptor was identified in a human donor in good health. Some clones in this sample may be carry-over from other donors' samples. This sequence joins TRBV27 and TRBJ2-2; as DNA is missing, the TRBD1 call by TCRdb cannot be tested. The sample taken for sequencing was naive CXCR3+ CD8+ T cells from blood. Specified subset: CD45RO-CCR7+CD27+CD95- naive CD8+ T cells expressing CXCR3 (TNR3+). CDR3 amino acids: CASSTGRFTGELFF.